Shown below are 7 T cell receptor beta chains from a single sample sequenced in a study of blood T cell repertoires in COVID-19. The table came from immunoSEQ multiplex PCR; TCRdb's copy has only in-frame clones and leaves some out. The data show around 250,000 clones, with more than 85% seen just once and 5.5% to 7.5% held by the top ten. The source material was peripheral blood. These receptors were taken from a woman between 65 and 79 years old with active or convalescent COVID-19.

The chain combines TRBV7-9 with TRBJ1-1; 7 bases agree with TRBD1. The trim removed 5 bases at V and 5 bases at J, leaving 11 bases unmatched. Germline lookup yields CDR1 SEHNR and CDR2 FQNEAQ (reference sequence). The length of the CDR3 is 15 residues. The CDR3 sequence: CASSHSGGGMTEAFF. DNA for the CDR3: TGTGCCAGCAGCCACTCCGGAGGGGGCATGACTGAAGCTTTCTTT.

The rearrangement joins TRBV3-1 (or the pseudogene TRBV3-2) to TRBJ1-2, with 7 nucleotides matching TRBD1. Germline V gives CDR1 LGHDT, CDR2 YNNKEL (reference sequence). The CDR3 is made up of 14 amino acids. V shed 2 bases and J 7 bases; nucleotides not matched to a gene: 7. Written as DNA, the CDR3 is TGTGCCAGCAGCCAACTGACAGGGTTGGGTGGCTACACCTTC. It translates to CASSQLTGLGGYTF.

This clone was detected only once. The rearrangement uses TRBV5-1 and TRBJ1-1, with unresolved D. This CDR3 is built from 14 residues. Germline V gene sequence: CDR1 SGHRS, CDR2 YFSETQ. V lost 4 bases and J 2 bases, leaving 12 bases between the germline ends. DNA of the CDR3: TGCGCCAGCAGCCTCCAGGTCGTCAACACTGAAGCTTTCTTT. Translated: CASSLQVVNTEAFF. Variable domain in full (rest from reference TRBV5-1 and TRBJ1-1): KAGVTQTPRYLIKTRGQQVTLSCSPISGHRSVSWYQQTPGQGLQFLFEYFSETQRNKGNFPGRFSGRQFSNSRSEMNVSTLELGDSALYLCASSLQVVNTEAFFGQGTRLTVV.

J is TRBJ2-7 and V is TRBV6-5; D may be TRBD1 (6 bases). The CDR3 has 14 amino acids. Germline CDR1 is MNHEY and CDR2 is SVGAGI. The V gene lost 2 bases and the J gene lost 5 bases, with 13 bases spanning the gap. CDR3 sequence: CASSYKAGVNEQYF. The CDR3 coding sequence is TGTGCCAGCAGTTACAAAGCAGGGGTGAACGAGCAGTACTTC.

V usage is TRBV3-1 (or the pseudogene TRBV3-2) and J usage is TRBJ1-1, with 8 positions matching TRBD1. Unmatched junction bases numbered 9, after V lost 3 bases and J lost 9 bases. Germline V CDR1 and CDR2: LGHDT, YNNKEL (reference sequence). This CDR3 has 14 amino acids. CDR3: CASSHRQGSVKAFF. The CDR3 bases are TGTGCCAGCAGCCACAGACAGGGGAGTGTTAAAGCTTTCTTT.

Concerning this clone itself: The sample carries other DNA sequences with the same CDR3. The chain uses TRBV11-2 and TRBJ1-5; D is ambiguous. CDR1 and CDR2 from the germline V gene are SGHAT and FQNNGV. The CDR3 covers 15 residues. V was shortened by 1 base and J by 0 bases, with 7 bases between the two germline ends. This CDR3 reads CASSLAGYSNQPQHF. The CDR3 DNA is TGTGCCAGCAGCTTAGCGGGTTATAGCAATCAGCCCCAGCATTTT.

The chain recombines TRBV5-5 with TRBJ2-7; 7 bases map to TRBD2. The CDR3 spans 14 residues. Trimming cost V 2 bases and J 4 bases; bases outside gene matches: 6. Per the germline V gene, CDR1 is SGHKS and CDR2 is YYEKEE (reference sequence). This CDR3 is CASSLSGDFYEQYF. The CDR3, as DNA: TGTGCCAGCAGCTTAAGCGGGGACTTTTACGAGCAGTACTTC.